This T cell receptor (beta chain) was observed in a study of T cell repertoires in cytomegalovirus infection. Study-wide context: CMV epitopes in the study were HLA-C-restricted (recently identified) and HLA-B-restricted (well studied).

Points from the study as a whole: HLA-C-restricted CMV-specific TCR beta clonotypes prevailed in the ex vivo response.

This clonotype was recorded a few times. Its specificity is not known. TCRdb re-analysed the reads in MiXCR, keeping a single row per CDR3 protein. The sample lists 830,000 or so distinct CDR3 sequences, over 25% seen once, with roughly 12% in the top ten. Trimming removed 6 bases from V and 5 bases from J; junction bases left unmatched: 12. Germline CDR1 is LGHNA and CDR2 is YSLEER. The length of the CDR3 is 15 residues. This TCR came from a human donor in good health (CMV status not recorded). Some clones in this sample may be carry-over from other donors' samples. This specimen consisted of cultured CD8+ T cells from PBMCs, obtained from culture after CMV antigen stimulation. The chain links TRBV4-3 to TRBJ2-5; the match to TRBD1 covers 7 bases. In DNA form, the CDR3 reads TGCGCCAGCAGTCCCTCGAGGGGGCTGGGGGAGACCCAGTACTTC. Protein: CASSPSRGLGETQYF.